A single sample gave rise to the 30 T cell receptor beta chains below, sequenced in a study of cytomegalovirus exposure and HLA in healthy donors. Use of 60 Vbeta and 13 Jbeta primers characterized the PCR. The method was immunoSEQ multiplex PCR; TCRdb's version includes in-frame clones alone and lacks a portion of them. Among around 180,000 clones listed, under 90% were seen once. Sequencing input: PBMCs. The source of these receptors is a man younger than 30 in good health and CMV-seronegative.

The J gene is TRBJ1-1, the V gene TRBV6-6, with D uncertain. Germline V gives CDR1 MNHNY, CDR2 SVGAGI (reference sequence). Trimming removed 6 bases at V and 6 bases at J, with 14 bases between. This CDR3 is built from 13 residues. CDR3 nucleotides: TGTGCCAGCAGGACTAATATAGACGCTGAAGCTTTCTTT. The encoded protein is CASRTNIDAEAFF.

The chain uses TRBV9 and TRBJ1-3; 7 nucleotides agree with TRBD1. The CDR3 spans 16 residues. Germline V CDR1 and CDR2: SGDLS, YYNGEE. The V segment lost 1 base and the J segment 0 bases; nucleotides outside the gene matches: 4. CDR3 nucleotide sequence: TGTGCCAGCAGCGTACAGGGGGGAAACTCTGGAAACACCATATATTTT. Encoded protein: CASSVQGGNSGNTIYF. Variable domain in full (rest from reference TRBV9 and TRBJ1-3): DSGVTQTPKHLITATGQRVTLRCSPRSGDLSVYWYQQSLDQGLQFLIQYYNGEERAKGNILERFSAQQFPDLHSELNLSSLELGDSALYFCASSVQGGNSGNTIYFGEGSWLTVV.

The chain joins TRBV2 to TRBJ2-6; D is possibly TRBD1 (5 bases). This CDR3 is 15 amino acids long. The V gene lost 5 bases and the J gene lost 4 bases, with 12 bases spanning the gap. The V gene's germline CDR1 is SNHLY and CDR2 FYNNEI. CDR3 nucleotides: TGTGCCAGCAGTCTAGGACATTCAGGGGCCAACGTCCTGACTTTC. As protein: CASSLGHSGANVLTF.

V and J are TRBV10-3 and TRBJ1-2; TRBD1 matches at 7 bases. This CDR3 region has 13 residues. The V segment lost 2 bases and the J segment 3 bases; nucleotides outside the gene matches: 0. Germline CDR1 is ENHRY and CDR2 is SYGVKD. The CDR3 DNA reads TGTGCCATCAGTGAGCAGGGGGACTATGGCTACACCTTC. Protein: CAISEQGDYGYTF.

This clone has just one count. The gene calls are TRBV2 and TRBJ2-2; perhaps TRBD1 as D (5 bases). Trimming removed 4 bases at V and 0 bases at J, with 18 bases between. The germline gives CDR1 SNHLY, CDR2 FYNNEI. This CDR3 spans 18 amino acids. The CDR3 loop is CASSGQGVGPSNTGELFF. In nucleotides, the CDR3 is TGTGCCAGCAGTGGGCAGGGCGTAGGACCCTCGAACACCGGGGAGCTGTTTTTT.

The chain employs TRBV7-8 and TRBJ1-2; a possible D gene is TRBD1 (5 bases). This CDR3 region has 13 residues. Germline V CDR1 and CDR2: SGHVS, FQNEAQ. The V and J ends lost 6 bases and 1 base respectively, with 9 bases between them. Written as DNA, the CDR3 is TGTGCCAGCAGAGCAGGGATTAACTATGGCTACACCTTC. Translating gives CASRAGINYGYTF.

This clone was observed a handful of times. The CDR3 DNA sequence: TGTGCCAGCAGCCCCAGACTAGCGGGGGAACGGGATGAGCAGTTCTTC. As protein: CASSPRLAGERDEQFF. The chain couples TRBV7-9 to TRBJ2-1; 12 positions agree with TRBD2. V was pared by 5 bases and J by 8 bases, with 10 bases of the junction left unmatched. CDR1 is SEHNR and CDR2 is FQNEAQ in the germline V gene (reference sequence). The CDR3 loop spans 16 amino acids.

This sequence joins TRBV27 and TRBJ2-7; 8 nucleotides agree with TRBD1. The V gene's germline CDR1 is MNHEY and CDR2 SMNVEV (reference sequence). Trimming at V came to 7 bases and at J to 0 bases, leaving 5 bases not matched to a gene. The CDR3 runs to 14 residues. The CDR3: CASKRQGSSYEQYF. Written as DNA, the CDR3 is TGTGCCAGCAAGCGACAGGGGAGCTCCTACGAGCAGTACTTC.

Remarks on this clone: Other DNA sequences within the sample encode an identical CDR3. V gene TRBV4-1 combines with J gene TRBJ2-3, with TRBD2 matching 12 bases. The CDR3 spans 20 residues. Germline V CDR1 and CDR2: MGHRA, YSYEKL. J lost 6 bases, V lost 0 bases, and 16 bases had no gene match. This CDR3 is CASSQDYSGLAGYNLDTQYF. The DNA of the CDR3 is TGCGCCAGCAGCCAAGATTATTCGGGACTAGCGGGCTATAATCTGGATACGCAGTATTTT.

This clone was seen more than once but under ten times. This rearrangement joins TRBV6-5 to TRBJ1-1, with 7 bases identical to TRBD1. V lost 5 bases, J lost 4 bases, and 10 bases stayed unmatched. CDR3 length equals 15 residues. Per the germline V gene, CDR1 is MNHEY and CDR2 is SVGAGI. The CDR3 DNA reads TGTGCCAGCAGTCGAGGCACAGGGGTCGGCACTGAAGCTTTCTTT. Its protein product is CASSRGTGVGTEAFF.

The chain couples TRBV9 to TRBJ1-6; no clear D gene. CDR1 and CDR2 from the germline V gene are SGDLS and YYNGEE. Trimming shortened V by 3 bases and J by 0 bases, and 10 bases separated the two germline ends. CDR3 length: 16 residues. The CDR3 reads CASSDSLSSYNSPLHF. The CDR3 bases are TGTGCCAGCAGCGACAGCCTGAGCTCCTATAATTCACCCCTCCACTTT.

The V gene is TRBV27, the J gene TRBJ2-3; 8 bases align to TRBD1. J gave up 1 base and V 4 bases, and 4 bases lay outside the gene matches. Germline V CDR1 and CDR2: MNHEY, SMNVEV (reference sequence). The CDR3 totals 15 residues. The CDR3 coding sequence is TGTGCCAGCAGTTCGTGGACAGGGCGCACAGATACGCAGTATTTT. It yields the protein CASSSWTGRTDTQYF.

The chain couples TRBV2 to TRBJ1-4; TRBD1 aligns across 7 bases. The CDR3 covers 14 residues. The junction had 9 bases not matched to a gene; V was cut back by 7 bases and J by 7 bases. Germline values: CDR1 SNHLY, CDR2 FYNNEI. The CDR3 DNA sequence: TGTGCCAGCACAGGGGGTGGGGGGAGTGAAAAACTGTTTTTT. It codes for CASTGGGGSEKLFF.

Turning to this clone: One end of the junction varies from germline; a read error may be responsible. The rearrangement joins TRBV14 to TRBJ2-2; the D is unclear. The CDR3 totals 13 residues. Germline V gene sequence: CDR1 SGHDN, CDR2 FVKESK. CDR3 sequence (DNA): TGTGCCAGCAGCCTCAAGAACTCCGGGGAGCTGTTTTTT. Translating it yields CASSLKNSGELFF.

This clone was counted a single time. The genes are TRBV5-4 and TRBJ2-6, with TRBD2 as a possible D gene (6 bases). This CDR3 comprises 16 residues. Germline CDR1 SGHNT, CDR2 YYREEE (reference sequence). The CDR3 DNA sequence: TGTGCAACCAAACCGGGACTTACCTCTGGGGCCAACGTCCTGACTTTC. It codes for CATKPGLTSGANVLTF.

The CDR3 loop reads CASSAPRAGLDYGYTF. DNA of the CDR3: TGTGCCAGCAGCGCCCCCCGGGCAGGGCTGGACTATGGCTACACCTTC. This rearrangement joins TRBV9 to TRBJ1-2, with D tentatively TRBD1 (5 bases). The CDR3 consists of 16 residues. With 3 bases removed from V and 3 bases from J, the gap between germline ends came to 18 bases. CDR1 SGDLS and CDR2 YYNGEE come from the germline V gene. Using reference TRBV9 and TRBJ1-2 for the parts outside the CDR3, the full variable domain is DSGVTQTPKHLITATGQRVTLRCSPRSGDLSVYWYQQSLDQGLQFLIQYYNGEERAKGNILERFSAQQFPDLHSELNLSSLELGDSALYFCASSAPRAGLDYGYTFGSGTRLTVV.

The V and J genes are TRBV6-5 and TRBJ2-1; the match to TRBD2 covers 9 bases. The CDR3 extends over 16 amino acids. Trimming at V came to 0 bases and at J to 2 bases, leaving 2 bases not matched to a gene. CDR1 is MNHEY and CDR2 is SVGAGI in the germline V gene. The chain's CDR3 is CASSYSLAGAYNEQFF. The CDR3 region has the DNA TGTGCCAGCAGTTACTCTTTAGCGGGGGCCTACAATGAGCAGTTCTTC.

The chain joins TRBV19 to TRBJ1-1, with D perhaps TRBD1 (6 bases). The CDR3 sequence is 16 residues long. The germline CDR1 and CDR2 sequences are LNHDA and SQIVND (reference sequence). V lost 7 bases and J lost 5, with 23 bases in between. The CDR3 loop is CASNAQGAQDWTEAFF. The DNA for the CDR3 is TGTGCCAGTAACGCACAGGGTGCTCAGGATTGGACTGAAGCTTTCTTT.

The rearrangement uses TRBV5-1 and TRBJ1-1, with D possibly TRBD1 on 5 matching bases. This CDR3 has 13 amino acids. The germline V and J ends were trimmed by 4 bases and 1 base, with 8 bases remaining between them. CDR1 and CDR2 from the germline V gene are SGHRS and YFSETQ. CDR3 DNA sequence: TGCGCCAGCAGCCTCACAGGGAACACTGAAGCTTTCTTT. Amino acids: CASSLTGNTEAFF. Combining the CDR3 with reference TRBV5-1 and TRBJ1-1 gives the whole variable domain KAGVTQTPRYLIKTRGQQVTLSCSPISGHRSVSWYQQTPGQGLQFLFEYFSETQRNKGNFPGRFSGRQFSNSRSEMNVSTLELGDSALYLCASSLTGNTEAFFGQGTRLTVV.

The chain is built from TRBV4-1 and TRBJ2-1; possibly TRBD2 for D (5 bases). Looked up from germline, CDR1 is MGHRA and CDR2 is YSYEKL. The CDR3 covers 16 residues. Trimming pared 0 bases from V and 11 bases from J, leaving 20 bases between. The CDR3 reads CASSQDLSGTRTKQFF. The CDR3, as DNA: TGCGCCAGCAGCCAAGATCTGAGCGGAACTCGGACCAAGCAGTTCTTC.

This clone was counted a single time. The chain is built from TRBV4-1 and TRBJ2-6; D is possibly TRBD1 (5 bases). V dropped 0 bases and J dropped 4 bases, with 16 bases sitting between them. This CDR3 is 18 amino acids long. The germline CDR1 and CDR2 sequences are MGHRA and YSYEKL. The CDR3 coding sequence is TGCGCCAGCAGCCAAGATCATGACTTAGGGGCGGGGGCCAACGTCCTGACTTTC. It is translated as CASSQDHDLGAGANVLTF.

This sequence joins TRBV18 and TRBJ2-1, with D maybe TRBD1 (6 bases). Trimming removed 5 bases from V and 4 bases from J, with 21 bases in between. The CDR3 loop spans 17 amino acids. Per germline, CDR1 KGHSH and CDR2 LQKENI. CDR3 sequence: CASSGYAGRTVYNEQFF. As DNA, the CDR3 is TGTGCCAGCTCAGGGTATGCAGGGCGGACAGTTTACAATGAGCAGTTCTTC. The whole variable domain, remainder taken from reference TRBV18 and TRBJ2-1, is NAGVMQNPRHLVRRRGQEARLRCSPMKGHSHVYWYRQLPEEGLKFMVYLQKENIIDESGMPKERFSAEFPKEGPSILRIQQVVRGDSAAYFCASSGYAGRTVYNEQFFGPGTRLTVL.

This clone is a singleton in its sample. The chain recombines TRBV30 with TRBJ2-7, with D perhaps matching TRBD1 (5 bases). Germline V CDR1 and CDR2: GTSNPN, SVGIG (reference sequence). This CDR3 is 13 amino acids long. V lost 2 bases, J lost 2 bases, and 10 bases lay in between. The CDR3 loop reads CAWSLDITYEQYF. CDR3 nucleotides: TGTGCCTGGAGTCTGGACATAACCTACGAGCAGTACTTC.

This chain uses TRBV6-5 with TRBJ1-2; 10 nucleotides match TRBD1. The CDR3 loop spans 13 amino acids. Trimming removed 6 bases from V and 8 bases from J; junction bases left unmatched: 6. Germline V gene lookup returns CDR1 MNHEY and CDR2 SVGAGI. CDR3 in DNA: TGTGCCAGCAGCCCGACAGGGGGCACCGGCTACACCTTC. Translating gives CASSPTGGTGYTF.

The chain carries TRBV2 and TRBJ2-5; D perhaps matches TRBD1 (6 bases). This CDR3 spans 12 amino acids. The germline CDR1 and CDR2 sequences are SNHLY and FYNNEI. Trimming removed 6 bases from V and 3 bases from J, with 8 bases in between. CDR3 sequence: CASSRQEETQYF. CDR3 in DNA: TGTGCCAGCAGCCGACAGGAAGAGACCCAGTACTTC.

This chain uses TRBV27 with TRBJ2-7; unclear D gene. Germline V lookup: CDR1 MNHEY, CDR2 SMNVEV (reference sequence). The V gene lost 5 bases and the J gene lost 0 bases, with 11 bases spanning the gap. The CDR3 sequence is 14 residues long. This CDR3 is CASSLTWSSYEQYF. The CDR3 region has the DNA TGTGCCAGCAGTCTCACATGGAGCTCCTACGAGCAGTACTTC.

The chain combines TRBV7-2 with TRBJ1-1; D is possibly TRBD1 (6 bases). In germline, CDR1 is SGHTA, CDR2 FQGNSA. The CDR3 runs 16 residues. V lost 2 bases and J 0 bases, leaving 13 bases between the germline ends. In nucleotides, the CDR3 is TGTGCCAGCAGCTTAAAAGGGGGAGGGATGAACACTGAAGCTTTCTTT. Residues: CASSLKGGGMNTEAFF.

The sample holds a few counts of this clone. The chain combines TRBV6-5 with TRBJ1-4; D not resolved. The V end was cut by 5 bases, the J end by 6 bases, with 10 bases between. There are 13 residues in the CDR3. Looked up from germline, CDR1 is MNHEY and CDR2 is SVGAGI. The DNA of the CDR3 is TGTGCCAGCAGTAAATCGCGGCATGAAAAACTGTTTTTT. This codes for CASSKSRHEKLFF.

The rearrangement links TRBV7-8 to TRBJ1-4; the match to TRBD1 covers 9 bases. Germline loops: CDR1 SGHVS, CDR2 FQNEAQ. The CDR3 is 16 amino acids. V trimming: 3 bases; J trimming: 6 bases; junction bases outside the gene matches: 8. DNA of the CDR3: TGTGCCAGCAGCTTGTACAGGGGGCGCGTTGATGAAAAACTGTTTTTT. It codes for CASSLYRGRVDEKLFF.

The CDR3 loop reads CASMRAGGSTDTQYF. The CDR3 region has the DNA TGCGCCAGCATGAGGGCAGGGGGAAGCACAGATACGCAGTATTTT. This rearrangement joins TRBV5-1 to TRBJ2-3, with 7 bases fitting TRBD1. Unmatched junction bases numbered 7, after V lost 6 bases and J lost 0 bases. The CDR3 has 15 residues. Germline assignment: CDR1 SGHRS and CDR2 YFSETQ.